Included here is one T cell receptor (beta chain) sequence, with context. Generated by immunoSEQ multiplex PCR, the TCRdb table keeps only in-frame clones and is missing some. The repertoire has approximately 210,000 clones, 87% of them found once; the top ten carry approximately 7.3%. Per the germline V gene, CDR1 is SQVTM and CDR2 is ANQGSEA. This CDR3 is built from 10 residues. The V end lost 5 bases, the J end lost 3 bases, and 4 bases lay between the germline ends. The sample is drawn from a study of blood T cell repertoires in COVID-19. On the study more broadly: Cohort 3 recovery required two negative PCRs, clearance, or symptom resolution. T cells, B-cell-depleted T cells, or PBMCs provided the cDNA or gDNA that served as material.

The source of this sequence is a man between 25 and 39 years old in a cohort exposed to, infected with or recovered from COVID-19 (not recorded which). Sequenced sample: PBMCs or T cells enriched from blood (not recorded which). The J gene is TRBJ2-5, the V gene TRBV29-1; D is undetermined. This CDR3 is CSVSKETQYF. CDR3 DNA: TGCAGCGTTTCCAAAGAGACCCAGTACTTC.